This passage covers 22 T cell receptor beta chains from one sample sequenced in a study of monozygotic twins with inflammatory bowel disease. TCRdb reprocessed the 5' RACE reads and reports one entry per CDR3 protein, with no DNA. There are about 380,000 distinct CDR3 sequences in the sample, with just over 2.5% held by the top ten. The sample comprised blood. The receptors were gathered from a human donor with ulcerative colitis or Crohn's disease, or a healthy co-twin of an affected twin (not recorded which).

J is TRBJ2-7 and V is TRBV12-3 or TRBV12-4; as DNA is missing, the TRBD2 call by TCRdb cannot be tested. The CDR3 contains 15 residues. CDR3 amino acids: CASSLGVAAGYEQYF.

V gene TRBV3-1 combines with J gene TRBJ2-1. CDR3 length: 15 amino acids. Germline V gene lookup returns CDR1 LGHDT and CDR2 YNNKEL (reference sequence). The CDR3 loop is CASSLTQSLLSEQFF.

The V and J genes are TRBV14 and TRBJ2-1; with no DNA, the TCRdb D assignment of TRBD2 cannot be verified. This CDR3 is built from 16 residues. From germline, CDR1 is SGHDN and CDR2 FVKESK. CDR3 sequence: CASSQVAGGVYNEQFF.

The V gene is TRBV7-8, the J gene TRBJ2-1; checking the TCRdb D call of TRBD1 is not possible without DNA. The CDR3 sequence is 17 residues long. Germline loops: CDR1 SGHVS, CDR2 FQNEAQ. The CDR3 loop is CASSKSRQGTLYNEQFF. Based on the CDR3 plus reference TRBV7-8 and TRBJ2-1, the full variable domain is GAGVSQSPRYKVAKRGQDVALRCDPISGHVSLFWYQQALGQGPEFLTYFQNEAQLDKSGLPSDRFFAERPEGSVSTLKIQRTQQEDSAVYLCASSKSRQGTLYNEQFFGPGTRLTVL.

The V call is TRBV5-1, the J call TRBJ2-5. The CDR3 is made up of 15 amino acids. Per the germline V gene, CDR1 is SGHRS and CDR2 is YFSETQ. The CDR3: CASSVGQGSRETQYF. Supplemented by reference TRBV5-1 and TRBJ2-5, the full variable domain reads KAGVTQTPRYLIKTRGQQVTLSCSPISGHRSVSWYQQTPGQGLQFLFEYFSETQRNKGNFPGRFSGRQFSNSRSEMNVSTLELGDSALYLCASSVGQGSRETQYFGPGTRLLVL.

The chain employs TRBV7-9 and TRBJ1-2; TCRdb lists TRBD1, though no DNA is available to test this call. This CDR3 has 14 residues. Per the germline V gene, CDR1 is SEHNR and CDR2 is FQNEAQ (reference sequence). The CDR3 sequence: CASTLGGVGYGYTF. Variable domain in full (rest from reference TRBV7-9 and TRBJ1-2): DTGVSQNPRHKITKRGQNVTFRCDPISEHNRLYWYRQTLGQGPEFLTYFQNEAQLEKSRLLSDRFSAERPKGSFSTLEIQRTEQGDSAMYLCASTLGGVGYGYTFGSGTRLTVV.

This sequence joins TRBV5-1 and TRBJ2-1; TCRdb designates TRBD1, a call that cannot be tested without DNA. Germline assignment: CDR1 SGHRS and CDR2 YFSETQ. The CDR3 is 14 residues long. The CDR3: CASSPVRARNEQFF.

The rearrangement links TRBV5-1 to TRBJ2-3; no DNA is available, so the TRBD2 call from TCRdb remains unchecked. The CDR3 spans 15 residues. Looked up from germline, CDR1 is SGHRS and CDR2 is YFSETQ. CDR3 protein: CASSLTGRSTDTQYF.

The V gene is TRBV14, the J gene TRBJ1-2. The CDR3 contains 12 residues. Per the germline V gene, CDR1 is SGHDN and CDR2 is FVKESK. The CDR3 here is CASSQFNYGYTF.

This sequence joins TRBV20-1 and TRBJ1-1; as DNA is missing, the TRBD1 call by TCRdb cannot be tested. Looked up from germline, CDR1 is DFQATT and CDR2 is SNEGSKA (reference sequence). The CDR3 is made up of 13 amino acids. The CDR3: CSASYRDNTEAFF.

The J gene is TRBJ2-6, the V gene TRBV4-3; TCRdb reports TRBD2, a call that lacks DNA to check it against. The CDR3 runs to 17 residues. CDR1 is LGHNA and CDR2 is YSLEER in the germline V gene. This chain's CDR3 is CASSLDWSSGGANVLTF.

The V and J genes are TRBV5-5 and TRBJ1-3. CDR1 is SGHKS, CDR2 YYEKEE, per germline (reference sequence). The length of the CDR3 is 14 residues. CDR3 amino acids: CASSLKGSGNTIYF.

The CDR3 reads CSARLRFNYNEQFF. V gene TRBV20-1 combines with J gene TRBJ2-1. The CDR3 totals 14 residues. Germline lookup yields CDR1 DFQATT and CDR2 SNEGSKA (reference sequence).

The rearrangement uses TRBV12-3 or TRBV12-4 and TRBJ2-2; no DNA is available, so the TRBD2 call from TCRdb remains unchecked. The CDR3 contains 16 residues. CDR3: CASSNLAGGPNGELFF.

V is TRBV12-3 or TRBV12-4 and J is TRBJ1-2; the TRBD1 assignment by TCRdb is unverifiable without DNA. The CDR3 has 15 amino acids. This CDR3 reads CASSRQGALGYGYTF.

The chain employs TRBV3-1 and TRBJ2-3. Germline V gene sequence: CDR1 LGHDT, CDR2 YNNKEL (reference sequence). There are 14 residues in the CDR3. CDR3 residues: CASSHKVKSDTQYF.

This chain connects TRBV4-1 to TRBJ2-7; the TCRdb call, TRBD1, lacks DNA for checking. Germline CDR1 reads MGHRA; CDR2 reads YSYEKL. The CDR3 is 12 amino acids. The CDR3 protein is CASSQDWGEQYF.

The chain recombines TRBV19 with TRBJ2-2. CDR3 length: 12 amino acids. Germline V gene sequence: CDR1 LNHDA, CDR2 SQIVND (reference sequence). CDR3 in amino acids: CASSIGDGELFF.

V usage is TRBV7-2 and J usage is TRBJ1-1; the TCRdb call, TRBD1, lacks DNA for checking. From germline, CDR1 is SGHTA and CDR2 FQGNSA. There are 16 residues in the CDR3. CDR3 loop: CASSLFGAGTNTEAFF.

The chain has TRBV19 and TRBJ1-5. This CDR3 comprises 16 residues. From germline, CDR1 is LNHDA and CDR2 SQIVND (reference sequence). The CDR3 sequence: CASREAGPNSNQPQHF.

The chain couples TRBV7-2 to TRBJ2-2; TCRdb returns TRBD1, unconfirmable since there is no DNA. Germline V gene data show CDR1 as SGHTA and CDR2 as FQGNSA. This CDR3 is built from 16 residues. The CDR3 spells CASSLIFTGVDGELFF.

This chain connects TRBV7-8 to TRBJ2-4; the TCRdb D gene call, TRBD1, has no DNA to confirm it. CDR3 length: 14 amino acids. CDR1 is SGHVS and CDR2 is FQNEAQ in the germline V gene. Here the CDR3 reads CASSSWGMQNIQYF.